One and the same sample provided the 27 T cell receptor beta chains below, sequenced in a study of T cell responses to AZD1222 COVID-19 vaccine. Profiling relied on immunoSEQ multiplex PCR, and the TCRdb table lists in-frame clones only, not all of them. The data hold 90,000 to 120,000 clones, with 70% to 90% observed a single time. The material sequenced was peripheral blood, taken 28 days after the second AZD1222 dose. These receptor sequences come from an adult who received the AZD1222 COVID-19 vaccine.

The chain uses TRBV14 and TRBJ2-1, with 8 bases identical to TRBD2. The CDR3 loop spans 13 amino acids. Trimming cost V 8 bases and J 0 bases; bases outside gene matches: 0. In germline, CDR1 is SGHDN, CDR2 FVKESK. For the CDR3, the DNA is TGTGCCAGCGCGGGGGGCTCCTACAATGAGCAGTTCTTC. Translating gives CASAGGSYNEQFF.

The V and J genes are TRBV5-5 and TRBJ2-2; D uncertain. CDR3 size: 15 residues. Trimming left V 4 bases short and J 6 bases short, with 16 bases between. In germline, CDR1 is SGHKS, CDR2 YYEKEE (reference sequence). The CDR3 spells CASSLNDLLSGELFF. CDR3 nucleotides: TGTGCCAGCAGCCTGAACGATTTATTGTCCGGGGAGCTGTTTTTT.

This chain joins TRBV18 and TRBJ2-3; D is unclear. Germline loops: CDR1 KGHSH, CDR2 LQKENI. V lost 4 bases to trimming and J lost 0 bases, with 14 bases between them. CDR3 length: 16 amino acids. CDR3 in amino acids: CASSRPSGGSTDTQYF. In DNA, the CDR3 is TGTGCCAGCTCACGACCCTCCGGCGGCAGCACAGATACGCAGTATTTT.

V gene TRBV19 combines with J gene TRBJ1-2, with 10 bases fitting TRBD1. CDR1 LNHDA and CDR2 SQIVND come from the germline V gene (reference sequence). The CDR3 sequence is 15 residues long. J was trimmed by 0 bases and V by 4 bases; bases with no gene match: 2. The CDR3 spells CASSKGTGANYGYTF. In nucleotides, the CDR3 is TGTGCCAGTAGTAAGGGGACAGGGGCTAACTATGGCTACACCTTC.

The chain couples TRBV19 to TRBJ2-6; D not resolved. This CDR3 has 13 residues. Trimming took 8 bases from V and 0 from J, leaving 5 bases between them. Germline V CDR1 and CDR2: LNHDA, SQIVND (reference sequence). CDR3 in amino acids: CASHLSGANVLTF. CDR3 coding DNA: TGTGCCAGTCACCTCTCTGGGGCCAACGTCCTGACTTTC.

The CDR3 DNA is TGTGCCAGCAGGTCTACAGGGAAAGCTAACTATGGCTACACCTTC. Amino acid sequence: CASRSTGKANYGYTF. V is TRBV28 and J is TRBJ1-2; D possibly corresponds to TRBD1 (6 bases). The CDR3 runs 15 residues. Germline CDR1 reads MDHEN; CDR2 reads SYDVKM. The V end was cut by 6 bases, the J end by 0 bases, with 14 bases between.

The chain couples TRBV18 to TRBJ1-6, with unresolved D. The germline V and J ends were trimmed by 6 bases and 7 bases, with 16 bases remaining between them. Germline V gene sequence: CDR1 KGHSH, CDR2 LQKENI. This CDR3 comprises 15 residues. CDR3 amino acids: CASSDQDAGNSPLHF. CDR3 bases: TGTGCCAGCTCGGATCAGGACGCCGGAAATTCACCCCTCCACTTT.

This chain uses TRBV6-2 or TRBV6-3 with TRBJ2-2; D may be TRBD2 (7 bases). CDR3 size: 14 residues. V lost 6 bases and J 7 bases, leaving 15 bases between the germline ends. CDR1 and CDR2 from the germline V gene are MNHEY and SVGEGT. DNA for the CDR3: TGTGCCAGCAGCACTCAGGGGAGGGGCGGGGAGCTGTTTTTT. Translating it yields CASSTQGRGGELFF.

This chain uses TRBV21-1 with TRBJ1-5; the table assigns TRBD1, which was not confirmed against the DNA. TRBV21-1 is given as a pseudogene. The CDR3 is 20 amino acids. DNA of the CDR3: TGTGCCAGCAGCCTAAAAGGTGGGACAGGCCCTCCCTATAGCAATCAGCCCCAGCATTTT. As protein: CASSLKGGTGPPYSNQPQHF.

The J gene is TRBJ2-2, the V gene TRBV9; 10 bases match TRBD2. The V and J ends lost 0 bases and 0 bases, in that order; junction bases with no gene match: 5. CDR1 and CDR2 from the germline V gene are SGDLS and YYNGEE. The CDR3 has 18 residues. CDR3 loop: CASSVALLAGSNTGELFF. The CDR3 region has the DNA TGTGCCAGCAGCGTAGCACTACTAGCGGGGTCGAACACCGGGGAGCTGTTTTTT.

J is TRBJ1-4 and V is TRBV12-3 or TRBV12-4, with D tentatively TRBD1 (5 bases). Deletions cut 6 bases from V and 3 bases from J, with 5 bases between. The CDR3 is 12 amino acids. CDR3 bases: TGTGCCAGCAGGGGGGCTAATGAAAAACTGTTTTTT. This codes for CASRGANEKLFF.

This clone was picked up a small number of times. The V gene is TRBV30, the J gene TRBJ1-1, with D maybe TRBD1 (5 bases). Trimming removed 4 bases from V and 0 bases from J, with 15 bases in between. The CDR3 contains 15 residues. Germline V lookup: CDR1 GTSNPN, CDR2 SVGIG (reference sequence). CDR3 DNA sequence: TGTGCCTGGAAAGTGGACACTCTGATGAACACTGAAGCTTTCTTT. This encodes CAWKVDTLMNTEAFF. Full variable domain (outside the CDR3, taken from reference TRBV30 and TRBJ1-1): SQTIHQWPATLVQPVGSPLSLECTVEGTSNPNLYWYRQAAGRGLQLLFYSVGIGQISSEVPQNLSASRPQDRQFILSSKKLLLSDSGFYLCAWKVDTLMNTEAFFGQGTRLTVV.

This chain joins TRBV6-5 and TRBJ2-4; D possibly matches TRBD1 or TRBD2 (6 bases each). Germline loops: CDR1 MNHEY, CDR2 SVGAGI. The CDR3 spans 15 residues. The ends were cut back, 6 bases at V and 5 bases at J, with 17 bases in the middle. The CDR3 reads CASRRGRGRQNIQYF. CDR3 nucleotides: TGTGCCAGCAGACGGGGACGGGGGCGACAAAACATTCAGTACTTC.

The chain joins TRBV30 to TRBJ1-1, with D perhaps TRBD1 (5 bases). Between the trimmed V and J ends, which lost 3 bases and 0 bases, there was a span of 8 bases. Germline-derived CDR1 and CDR2 are GTSNPN and SVGIG (reference sequence). The CDR3 extends over 13 amino acids. The CDR3 region has the DNA TGTGCCTGGAGCGGGACGGTGAACACTGAAGCTTTCTTT. It specifies CAWSGTVNTEAFF.

This clone has more than one count but fewer than ten. The V and J genes are TRBV4-3 and TRBJ1-2; maybe TRBD1 (5 bases). The CDR3 extends over 15 amino acids. Germline loops: CDR1 LGHNA, CDR2 YSLEER. Between the trimmed V and J ends, which lost 4 bases and 4 bases, there was a span of 16 bases. CDR3 amino acids: CASSRGDGGFYGYTF. CDR3 in DNA: TGCGCCAGCAGCCGAGGGGACGGGGGATTCTATGGCTACACCTTC.

The CDR3 here is CASSQGRLGLNEKLFF. CDR3 in DNA: TGCGCCAGCAGCCAAGGGCGTCTCGGCCTTAATGAAAAACTGTTTTTT. The chain combines TRBV4-1 with TRBJ1-4; D is uncertain. In germline, CDR1 is MGHRA, CDR2 YSYEKL. Trimming stripped 1 base from V and 4 bases from J, with 13 bases between. This CDR3 region has 16 residues.

This chain connects TRBV3-1 (or the pseudogene TRBV3-2) to TRBJ2-7, with 9 positions matching TRBD1. This CDR3 comprises 17 residues. Trimming at V came to 4 bases and at J to 3 bases, leaving 13 bases not matched to a gene. Germline lookup yields CDR1 LGHDT and CDR2 YNNKEL (reference sequence). The CDR3 DNA follows: TGTGCCAGCAGCCTTACTACCTCGCTGGGACAGGGCTACGAGCAGTACTTC. Translation: CASSLTTSLGQGYEQYF.

This sequence joins TRBV28 and TRBJ2-3; 9 bases agree with TRBD2. Losses at the gene ends were 7 bases for V and 5 bases for J; bases not matched to a gene: 4. CDR1 MDHEN and CDR2 SYDVKM come from the germline V gene. CDR3 size: 13 residues. CDR3 nucleotide sequence: TGTGCCAGCACCCCGACTAGCGGAGATACGCAGTATTTT. The encoded protein is CASTPTSGDTQYF.

This chain links TRBV28 with TRBJ1-1, with D possibly being TRBD1 (6 bases). V was shortened by 2 bases and J by 0 bases, with 7 bases between the two germline ends. This CDR3 region has 14 residues. Germline V gives CDR1 MDHEN, CDR2 SYDVKM. Here the CDR3 reads CASSLTGMNTEAFF. The CDR3 DNA sequence: TGTGCCAGCAGTTTAACAGGGATGAACACTGAAGCTTTCTTT.

This clone is a singleton in its sample. The chain uses TRBV9 and TRBJ2-7; maybe TRBD2 (7 bases). Trimming shortened V by 10 bases and J by 5 bases, and 19 bases separated the two germline ends. From germline, CDR1 is SGDLS and CDR2 YYNGEE. CDR3 size: 13 residues. CDR3 DNA sequence: TGTGCCGGTAGAGGGGGGGTAACGCACGAGCAGTACTTC. As protein: CAGRGGVTHEQYF.

The chain couples TRBV6-1 to TRBJ1-1; TRBD1 matches at 10 bases. CDR1 and CDR2 from the germline V gene are MNHNS and SASEGT. V was clipped by 4 bases and J by 4 bases; unmatched bases: 9. This CDR3 spans 16 amino acids. Written as DNA, the CDR3 is TGTGCCAGCAGTGCGGGACAGGGGCCTAGTAGCACTGAAGCTTTCTTT. Residues: CASSAGQGPSSTEAFF.

The V call is TRBV30, the J call TRBJ1-5; D gene uncertain. This CDR3 has 12 amino acids. V lost 1 base, J lost 5 bases, and 6 bases lay in between. Germline CDR1 and CDR2: GTSNPN and SVGIG (reference sequence). CDR3 sequence reads: CAWSDSYQPQHF. Written as DNA, the CDR3 is TGTGCCTGGAGTGACAGCTATCAGCCCCAGCATTTT.

This CDR3 is CASSAPSLRFPTSGGTDTQYF. CDR3 nucleotide sequence: TGCGCCAGCAGCGCCCCTAGCCTCCGCTTTCCGACTAGCGGGGGAACAGATACGCAGTATTTT. The J gene is TRBJ2-3, the V gene TRBV4-1, with 12 bases fitting TRBD2. Germline V gives CDR1 MGHRA, CDR2 YSYEKL. The CDR3 runs to 21 residues. Trimming cost V 5 bases and J 3 bases; bases outside gene matches: 21.

The chain couples TRBV10-2 to TRBJ2-7, with TRBD1 matching over 7 bases. V shed 3 bases, J shed 6 bases, and the junction held 5 bases outside the gene matches. The CDR3 spans 13 residues. Germline-derived CDR1 and CDR2 are WSHSY and SAAADI. DNA for the CDR3: TGCGCCAGCAGTGATGGGACAGCAACCGAGCAGTACTTC. This encodes CASSDGTATEQYF.

This clone appeared a few times. The rearrangement links TRBV3-1 (or the pseudogene TRBV3-2) to TRBJ1-2; D perhaps matches TRBD1 (6 bases). Germline V gene data show CDR1 as LGHDT and CDR2 as YNNKEL (reference sequence). This CDR3 comprises 12 residues. The V gene lost 6 bases and the J gene lost 6 bases, with 11 bases spanning the gap. The CDR3 region is CASSNQGNGYTF. The CDR3 coding sequence is TGTGCCAGCAGTAATCAGGGGAATGGCTACACCTTC.

The chain is built from TRBV3-1 (or the pseudogene TRBV3-2) and TRBJ2-3, with D possibly called TRBD1 or TRBD2 (5 bases each). The CDR3 is 15 amino acids. Trimming removed 3 bases from V and 4 bases from J, with 14 bases in between. Germline CDR1 is LGHDT and CDR2 is YNNKEL (reference sequence). Here the CDR3 reads CASSHRGLGSDTQYF. CDR3 DNA sequence: TGTGCCAGCAGCCATCGGGGCCTGGGGTCAGATACGCAGTATTTT.

This clone was seen a handful of times. The CDR3 coding sequence is TGTGCCAGCAGTCGCCCAGAGAACACTGAAGCTTTCTTT. Residues: CASSRPENTEAFF. The J gene is TRBJ1-1, the V gene TRBV28; D unclear. Germline CDR1 is MDHEN and CDR2 is SYDVKM. The CDR3 contains 13 residues. The V end lost 5 bases, the J end lost 1 base, and 8 bases lay between the germline ends.